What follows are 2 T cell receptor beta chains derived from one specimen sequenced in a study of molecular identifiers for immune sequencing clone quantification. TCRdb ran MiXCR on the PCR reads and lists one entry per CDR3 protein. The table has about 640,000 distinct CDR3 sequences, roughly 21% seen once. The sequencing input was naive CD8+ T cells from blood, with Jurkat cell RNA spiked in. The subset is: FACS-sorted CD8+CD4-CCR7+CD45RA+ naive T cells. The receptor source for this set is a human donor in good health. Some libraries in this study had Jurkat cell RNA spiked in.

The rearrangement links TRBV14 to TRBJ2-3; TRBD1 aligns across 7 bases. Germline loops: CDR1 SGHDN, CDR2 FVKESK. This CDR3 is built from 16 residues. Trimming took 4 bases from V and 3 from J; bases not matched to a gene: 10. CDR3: CASSRRKQGFTDTQYF. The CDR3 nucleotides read TGTGCCAGCAGCCGCAGAAAACAGGGGTTTACAGATACGCAGTATTTT.

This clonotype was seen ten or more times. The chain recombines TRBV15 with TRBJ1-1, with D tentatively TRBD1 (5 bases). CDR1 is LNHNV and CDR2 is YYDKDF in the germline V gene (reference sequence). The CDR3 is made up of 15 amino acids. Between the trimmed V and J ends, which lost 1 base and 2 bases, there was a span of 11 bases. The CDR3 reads CATSRGAGINTEAFF. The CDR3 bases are TGTGCCACCAGCAGAGGGGCAGGGATTAACACTGAAGCTTTCTTT.